This T cell receptor beta chain was captured by sequencing in a study of blood T cell repertoires in COVID-19. Whole-study context: COVID-19 samples, acute and convalescent, were from the United States, Italy and Spain. From T cells, B-cell-depleted T cells, or PBMCs came the material, which was cDNA or gDNA.

Per the study methods: From reference gene primer amplification, estimates of nucleated cell counts were derived. The repertoire was sequenced with immunoSEQ multiplex PCR; TCRdb's copy has only in-frame clones and lacks some. The DNA gave D and trimming, while V, J and clone size come from that table. The data show more than 95,000 clones, with roughly 89% seen just once and roughly 15% held by the top ten. Germline CDR1 WNHNN, CDR2 SYGVQD (reference sequence). The CDR3 runs 15 residues. Losses at the gene ends were 4 bases for V and 1 base for J; bases not matched to a gene: 6. The V and J genes are TRBV10-1 and TRBJ1-1; TRBD1 agrees at 7 bases. The sequenced sample consisted of peripheral blood. This sequence originates from a woman older than 75 in a cohort sampled during active COVID-19. This CDR3 reads CASSGAGTANTEAFF. CDR3 bases: TGCGCCAGCAGTGGGGCCGGGACAGCGAACACTGAAGCTTTCTTT.